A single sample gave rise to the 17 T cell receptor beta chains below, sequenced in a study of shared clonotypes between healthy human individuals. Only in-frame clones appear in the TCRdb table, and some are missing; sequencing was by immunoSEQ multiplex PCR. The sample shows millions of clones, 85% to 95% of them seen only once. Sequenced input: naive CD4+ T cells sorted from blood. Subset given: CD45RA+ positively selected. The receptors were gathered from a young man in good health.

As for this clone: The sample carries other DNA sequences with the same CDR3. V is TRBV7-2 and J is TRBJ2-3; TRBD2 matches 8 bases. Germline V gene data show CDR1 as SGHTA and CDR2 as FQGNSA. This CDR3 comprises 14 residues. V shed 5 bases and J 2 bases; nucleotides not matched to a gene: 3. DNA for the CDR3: TGTGCCAGCAGCCAAGGACTAGCCACAGATACGCAGTATTTT. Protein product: CASSQGLATDTQYF.

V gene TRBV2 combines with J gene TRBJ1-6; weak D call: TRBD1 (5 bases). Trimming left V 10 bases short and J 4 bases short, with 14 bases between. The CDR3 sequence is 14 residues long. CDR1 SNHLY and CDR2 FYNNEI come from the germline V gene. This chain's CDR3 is CAIAPGGYNSPLHF. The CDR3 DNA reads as TGTGCCATCGCACCGGGGGGATATAATTCACCCCTCCACTTT.

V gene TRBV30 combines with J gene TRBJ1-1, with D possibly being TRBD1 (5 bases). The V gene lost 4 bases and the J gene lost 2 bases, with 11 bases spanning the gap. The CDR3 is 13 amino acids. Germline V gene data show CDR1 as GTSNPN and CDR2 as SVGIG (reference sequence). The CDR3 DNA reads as TGTGCCTGGATCCGACAGCGTAACACTGAAGCTTTCTTT. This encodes CAWIRQRNTEAFF.

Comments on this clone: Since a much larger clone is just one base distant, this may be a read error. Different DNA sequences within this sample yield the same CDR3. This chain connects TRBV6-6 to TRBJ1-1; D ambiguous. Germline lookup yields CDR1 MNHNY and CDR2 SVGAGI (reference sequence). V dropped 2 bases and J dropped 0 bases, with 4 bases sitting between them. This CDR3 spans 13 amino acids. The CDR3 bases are TGTGCCAGCAGTTACGGGATGAACACTGAAGCTTTCTTT. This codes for CASSYGMNTEAFF.

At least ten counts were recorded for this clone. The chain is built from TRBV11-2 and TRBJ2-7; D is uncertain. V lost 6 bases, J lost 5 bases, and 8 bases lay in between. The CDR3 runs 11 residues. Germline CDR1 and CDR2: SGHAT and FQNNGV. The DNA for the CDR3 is TGTGCCAGCAGGCTTTGGGACGAGCAGTACTTC. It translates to CASRLWDEQYF.

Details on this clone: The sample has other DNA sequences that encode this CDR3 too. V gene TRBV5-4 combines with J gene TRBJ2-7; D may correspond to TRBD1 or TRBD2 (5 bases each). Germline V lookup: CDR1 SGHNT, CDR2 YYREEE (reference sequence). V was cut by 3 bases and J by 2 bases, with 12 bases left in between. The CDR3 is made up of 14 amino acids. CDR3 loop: CASSSGTSTYEQYF. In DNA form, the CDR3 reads TGTGCCAGCAGCTCGGGGACGAGCACCTACGAGCAGTACTTC.

The CDR3 loop reads CASSENSYEQYF. The CDR3 DNA sequence: TGTGCCAGCAGTGAGAATTCCTACGAGCAGTACTTC. This chain links TRBV2 with TRBJ2-7; D is unclear. The V end was cut by 3 bases, the J end by 1 base, with 4 bases between. The CDR3 length is 12 residues. CDR1 is SNHLY, CDR2 FYNNEI, per germline.

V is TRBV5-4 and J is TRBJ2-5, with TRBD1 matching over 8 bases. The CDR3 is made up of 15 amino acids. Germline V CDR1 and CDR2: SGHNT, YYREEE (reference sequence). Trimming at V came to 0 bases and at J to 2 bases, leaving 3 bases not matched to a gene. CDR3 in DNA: TGTGCCAGCAGCTTGGGACAGGGGCTTCAAGAGACCCAGTACTTC. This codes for CASSLGQGLQETQYF.

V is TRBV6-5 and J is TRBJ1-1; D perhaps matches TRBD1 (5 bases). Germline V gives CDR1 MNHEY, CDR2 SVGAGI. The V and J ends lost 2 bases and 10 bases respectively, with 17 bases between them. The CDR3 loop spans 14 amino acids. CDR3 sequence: CASSYAAFPGGAFF. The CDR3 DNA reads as TGTGCCAGCAGTTACGCCGCCTTCCCCGGGGGAGCTTTCTTT.

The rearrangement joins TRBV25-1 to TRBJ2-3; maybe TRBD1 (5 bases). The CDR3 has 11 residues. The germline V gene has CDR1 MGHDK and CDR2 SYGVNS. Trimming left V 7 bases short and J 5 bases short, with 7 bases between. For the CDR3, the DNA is TGTGCCAGCACAGGGTTAGATACGCAGTATTTT. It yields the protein CASTGLDTQYF.

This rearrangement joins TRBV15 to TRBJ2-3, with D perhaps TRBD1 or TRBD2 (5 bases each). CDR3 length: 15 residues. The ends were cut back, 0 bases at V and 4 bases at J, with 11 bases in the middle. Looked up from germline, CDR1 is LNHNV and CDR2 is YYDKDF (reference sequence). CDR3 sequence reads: CATSRDFGDPDTQYF. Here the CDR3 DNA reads TGTGCCACCAGCAGAGATTTCGGGGACCCAGATACGCAGTATTTT. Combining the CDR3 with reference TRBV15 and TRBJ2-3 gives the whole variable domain DAMVIQNPRYQVTQFGKPVTLSCSQTLNHNVMYWYQQKSSQAPKLLFHYYDKDFNNEADTPDNFQSRRPNTSFCFLDIRSPGLGDTAMYLCATSRDFGDPDTQYFGPGTRLTVL.

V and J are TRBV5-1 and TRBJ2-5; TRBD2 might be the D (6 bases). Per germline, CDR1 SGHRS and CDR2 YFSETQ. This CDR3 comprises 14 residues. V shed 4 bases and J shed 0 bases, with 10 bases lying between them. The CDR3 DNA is TGCGCCAGCAGCCAGACTAGATACCAAGAGACCCAGTACTTC. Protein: CASSQTRYQETQYF.

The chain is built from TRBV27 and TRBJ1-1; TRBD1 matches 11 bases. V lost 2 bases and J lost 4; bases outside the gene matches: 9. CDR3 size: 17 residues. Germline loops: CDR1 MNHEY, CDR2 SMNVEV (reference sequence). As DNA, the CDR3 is TGTGCCAGCAGTTTAGGAAGGACAGGGGGCGCGGGCACTGAAGCTTTCTTT. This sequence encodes CASSLGRTGGAGTEAFF.

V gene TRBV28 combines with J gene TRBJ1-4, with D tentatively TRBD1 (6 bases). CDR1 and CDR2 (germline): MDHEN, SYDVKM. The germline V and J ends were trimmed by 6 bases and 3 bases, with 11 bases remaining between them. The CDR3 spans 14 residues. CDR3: CASRRTASNEKLFF. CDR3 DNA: TGTGCCAGCAGACGGACAGCCTCTAATGAAAAACTGTTTTTT.

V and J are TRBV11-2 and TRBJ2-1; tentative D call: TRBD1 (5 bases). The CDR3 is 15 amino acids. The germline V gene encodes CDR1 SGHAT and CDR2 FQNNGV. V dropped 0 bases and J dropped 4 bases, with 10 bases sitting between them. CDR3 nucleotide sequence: TGTGCCAGCAGCTTAGACCCACAGGCATACAATGAGCAGTTCTTC. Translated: CASSLDPQAYNEQFF.

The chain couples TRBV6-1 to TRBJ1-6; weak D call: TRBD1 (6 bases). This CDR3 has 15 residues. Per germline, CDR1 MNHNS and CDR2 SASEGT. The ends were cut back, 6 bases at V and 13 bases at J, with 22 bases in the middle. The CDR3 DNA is TGTGCCAGCAGCCTGACAGGAGTCGCCCTCTGGCCCCTCCACTTT. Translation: CASSLTGVALWPLHF.

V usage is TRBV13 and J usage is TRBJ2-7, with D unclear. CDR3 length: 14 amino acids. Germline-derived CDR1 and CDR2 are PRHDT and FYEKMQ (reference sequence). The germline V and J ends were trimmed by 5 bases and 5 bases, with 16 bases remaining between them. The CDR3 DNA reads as TGTGCCAGCAGCCCCAGTGTATCGGCGGACGAGCAGTACTTC. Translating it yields CASSPSVSADEQYF.